The rows below give T cell receptor beta chains drawn from one sample of a study of Ad26.COV2.S vaccination and SARS-CoV-2 variants. Using immunoSEQ multiplex PCR, the repertoire was profiled, and TCRdb retains in-frame clones only, with some absent. Here the sample spans hundreds of thousands of clones, roughly 90% being singletons. The sequencing here drew on peripheral blood, taken in a trial of Ad26.COV2.S vaccine versus placebo. The origin of the receptors is a person between 18 and 59 years old who received the Ad26.COV2.S COVID-19 vaccine or a placebo. CDR3s leave out the opening cysteine and the closing phenylalanine or tryptophan.

J	V	CDR3
TRBJ2-5	TRBV5-8	ASSAGTGGLQTQY
TRBJ2-7	TRBV7-2	ASSLHGTSGNSYEQY
TRBJ2-2	TRBV2	ASRPDLNTGELF
TRBJ2-7	TRBV5-1	ASSTLQGGPHEQY
TRBJ2-7	TRBV19	ASSMTGVRLAGDDEQY
TRBJ2-7	TRBV2	ASTADDGKQY
TRBJ2-5	TRBV10-1	ASSPGSRQETQY
TRBJ1-6	TRBV6-1	ASSEWGPGNSPLH
TRBJ1-2	TRBV30	AWSSTGLYGYT
TRBJ2-7	TRBV25-1	ASSGPGLAYYEQY
TRBJ1-1	TRBV5-1	ASSRGTMTVEAF
TRBJ1-6	TRBV5-4	ASSFGVEPLH
TRBJ1-5	TRBV27	ASSLGHGNQPQH
TRBJ2-2	TRBV5-6	ASSSGTQNTGELF
TRBJ2-2	TRBV7-2	ASSFQQGTGELF
TRBJ2-2	TRBV18	ASSVDRNTGELF